Listed here are 27 T cell receptor beta chains from one sample, sequenced in a study of blood T cell repertoires in COVID-19. Sequencing used immunoSEQ multiplex PCR; TCRdb keeps in-frame clones, though not all of them. The sample holds fewer than 200,000 clones; 80% to 90% are singletons and the top ten take over 7.5%. The sequenced material came from peripheral blood. All receptors come from a man aged 50 to 60 with active or convalescent COVID-19.

This clone has only one observation. The chain recombines TRBV18 with TRBJ2-1; no reliable D call. The CDR3 is 12 amino acids. The V and J ends lost 3 bases and 8 bases respectively, with 8 bases between them. From germline, CDR1 is KGHSH and CDR2 LQKENI. CDR3 DNA sequence: TGTGCCAGCTCACCTAACATGGATGAGCAGTTCTTC. Translating it yields CASSPNMDEQFF.

The V and J genes are TRBV4-3 and TRBJ2-7; D possibly corresponds to TRBD1 (6 bases). Germline loops: CDR1 LGHNA, CDR2 YSLEER. The V gene lost 0 bases and the J gene lost 6 bases, with 15 bases spanning the gap. The CDR3 is made up of 15 amino acids. CDR3 nucleotide sequence: TGCGCCAGCAGCCAAGATTTCAAGGGGGATGCCGAGCAGTACTTC. This gives the protein CASSQDFKGDAEQYF.

This clone was recorded only once. This sequence joins TRBV19 and TRBJ2-2; a weak D match, TRBD2 (6 bases). Trimming pared 3 bases from V and 4 bases from J, leaving 15 bases between. CDR1 is LNHDA and CDR2 is SQIVND in the germline V gene (reference sequence). The CDR3 totals 16 residues. The CDR3 nucleotides read TGTGCCAGTAGTATCATGGGAGGAGTACTCACCGGGGAGCTGTTTTTT. The encoded protein is CASSIMGGVLTGELFF.

The chain recombines TRBV2 with TRBJ2-7; 8 nucleotides agree with TRBD1. Germline lookup yields CDR1 SNHLY and CDR2 FYNNEI. With V trimmed by 8 bases and J by 6 bases, 12 bases remained unmatched. The CDR3 contains 14 residues. CDR3 region: CASLFRGQSGEQYF. In DNA form, the CDR3 reads TGTGCCAGCCTTTTCAGGGGGCAGTCTGGCGAGCAGTACTTC.

CDR3 nucleotide sequence: TGCGCCAGCAGCCCGATAGGGACAGGTCTCTTGGTGAACGAAAAACTGTTTTTT. It codes for CASSPIGTGLLVNEKLFF. This chain connects TRBV5-1 to TRBJ1-4, with 8 nucleotides matching TRBD1. The CDR3 covers 18 residues. V lost 4 bases, J lost 8 bases, and 19 bases stayed unmatched. CDR1 SGHRS and CDR2 YFSETQ come from the germline V gene. Complete variable domain (other parts from reference TRBV5-1 and TRBJ1-4): KAGVTQTPRYLIKTRGQQVTLSCSPISGHRSVSWYQQTPGQGLQFLFEYFSETQRNKGNFPGRFSGRQFSNSRSEMNVSTLELGDSALYLCASSPIGTGLLVNEKLFFGSGTQLSVL.

This chain connects TRBV5-1 to TRBJ2-2; 9 bases are shared with TRBD2. J lost 2 bases, V lost 7 bases, and 3 bases had no gene match. This CDR3 region has 14 residues. Per germline, CDR1 SGHRS and CDR2 YFSETQ. DNA of the CDR3: TGCGCCAGCGGTAGCGGGAGCAACACCGGGGAGCTGTTTTTT. This sequence encodes CASGSGSNTGELFF.

The chain combines TRBV4-3 with TRBJ1-1; no clear D. The germline gives CDR1 LGHNA, CDR2 YSLEER. The V end lost 1 base, the J end lost 0 bases, and 6 bases lay between the germline ends. The CDR3 totals 14 residues. The CDR3 spells CASSQASVNTEAFF. The CDR3 DNA reads TGCGCCAGCAGCCAAGCGAGCGTGAACACTGAAGCTTTCTTT.

The CDR3 loop is CASSYGSFLANYGYTF. The CDR3 nucleotides read TGTGCCAGCAGTTACGGCAGCTTCCTAGCTAACTATGGCTACACCTTC. The V and J genes are TRBV6-5 and TRBJ1-2; D unclear. The CDR3 loop spans 16 amino acids. Germline CDR1 reads MNHEY; CDR2 reads SVGAGI. V lost 2 bases and J lost 0, with 13 bases in between.

This clone has only a few counts. This sequence joins TRBV3-1 (or the pseudogene TRBV3-2) and TRBJ1-4; 9 positions match TRBD1. After removal of 4 bases from V and 7 bases from J, the junction contained 4 bases not matched to a gene. CDR3 length: 14 amino acids. From germline, CDR1 is LGHDT and CDR2 YNNKEL (reference sequence). The CDR3 coding sequence is TGTGCCAGCAGCCCGACAGGGGGGGGTGAAAAACTGTTTTTT. This codes for CASSPTGGGEKLFF.

This clone was seen a single time. DNA for the CDR3: TGTGCCAGCTCACCAACACCAGGACAGATCCAAGAGACCCAGTACTTC. Translated, it gives CASSPTPGQIQETQYF. V and J are TRBV18 and TRBJ2-5, with D perhaps matching TRBD1 (6 bases). This CDR3 region has 16 residues. The germline gives CDR1 KGHSH, CDR2 LQKENI. Trimming left V 2 bases short and J 1 base short, with 14 bases between.

This clone was counted a few times. This chain connects TRBV19 to TRBJ2-1, with a tentative D call TRBD2 (5 bases). The CDR3 extends over 14 amino acids. V lost 5 bases and J lost 0, with 8 bases in between. Germline CDR1 is LNHDA and CDR2 is SQIVND (reference sequence). CDR3 amino acids: CASSWRSSYNEQFF. The CDR3 nucleotides are TGTGCCAGTAGTTGGAGGAGCTCCTACAATGAGCAGTTCTTC.

CDR3 DNA: TGTGCCAGCAGGATGACTAGCAGGACCGGGGAGCTGTTTTTT. As protein: CASRMTSRTGELFF. The chain links TRBV11-2 to TRBJ2-2, with 7 bases lining up with TRBD2. This CDR3 is built from 14 residues. The germline CDR1 and CDR2 sequences are SGHAT and FQNNGV. Trimming took 6 bases from V and 5 from J; bases not matched to a gene: 6.

CDR3 sequence reads: CASSFSGQGYEQYF. DNA for the CDR3: TGTGCCAGCAGCTTTTCCGGACAGGGCTACGAGCAGTACTTC. This chain links TRBV11-3 with TRBJ2-7, with 8 bases matching TRBD1. Trimming removed 3 bases from V and 3 bases from J; junction bases left unmatched: 4. This CDR3 comprises 14 residues. Germline CDR1 is SGHNT and CDR2 is YENEEA.

Comment on this clone: This same CDR3 is encoded by further DNA sequences in the sample. The V call is TRBV28, the J call TRBJ1-2, with TRBD1 matching 7 bases. From germline, CDR1 is MDHEN and CDR2 SYDVKM. The CDR3 extends over 14 amino acids. V shed 6 bases and J 0 bases; nucleotides not matched to a gene: 4. The chain's CDR3 is CASSPGTANYGYTF. In DNA, the CDR3 is TGTGCCAGCAGCCCCGGGACAGCTAACTATGGCTACACCTTC.

The chain joins TRBV6-2 or TRBV6-3 to TRBJ1-6; 11 nucleotides agree with TRBD1. Germline V lookup: CDR1 MNHEY, CDR2 SVGEGT. Unmatched junction bases numbered 5, after V lost 4 bases and J lost 9 bases. This CDR3 contains 15 residues. The CDR3 is CASSSGTGGSSPLHF. CDR3 nucleotides: TGTGCCAGCAGTTCCGGGACAGGGGGTTCTTCACCCCTCCACTTT.

The CDR3: CASSAPGGFSGNTIYF. The CDR3 bases are TGTGCCAGCAGTGCACCAGGGGGTTTCTCTGGAAACACCATATATTTT. The rearrangement links TRBV6-6 to TRBJ1-3, with TRBD1 matching over 7 bases. CDR3 size: 16 residues. CDR1 and CDR2 (germline): MNHNY, SVGAGI (reference sequence). V lost 5 bases, J lost 0 bases, and 7 bases stayed unmatched.

The table lists this clone with a count of one. J is TRBJ1-1 and V is TRBV19; D remains ambiguous. Germline CDR1 is LNHDA and CDR2 is SQIVND (reference sequence). Trimming took 1 base from V and 3 from J, leaving 6 bases between them. The CDR3 has 13 amino acids. Written as DNA, the CDR3 is TGTGCCAGTAGTATAGGGCGGGACACTGAAGCTTTCTTT. Translated, it gives CASSIGRDTEAFF.

The chain is built from TRBV5-1 and TRBJ2-5; no reliable D call. The CDR3 contains 12 residues. Germline V gene sequence: CDR1 SGHRS, CDR2 YFSETQ. V was trimmed by 4 bases and J by 0 bases, leaving 4 bases between them. CDR3 region: CASSLYQETQYF. The CDR3 region has the DNA TGCGCCAGCAGCCTGTACCAAGAGACCCAGTACTTC.

The V and J genes are TRBV19 and TRBJ1-5, with D possibly TRBD1 on 5 matching bases. This CDR3 region has 14 residues. V dropped 7 bases and J dropped 4 bases, with 14 bases sitting between them. The germline V gene has CDR1 LNHDA and CDR2 SQIVND (reference sequence). This CDR3 reads CASNSARTNQPQHF. DNA of the CDR3: TGTGCCAGTAACTCGGCCAGGACAAATCAGCCCCAGCATTTT.

The rearrangement uses TRBV3-1 (or the pseudogene TRBV3-2) and TRBJ1-5; D remains ambiguous. V gave up 0 bases and J gave up 6 bases, with 6 bases separating them. Germline V gene sequence: CDR1 LGHDT, CDR2 YNNKEL (reference sequence). The CDR3 consists of 13 residues. CDR3 loop: CASSQEGAQPQHF. The CDR3 nucleotides read TGTGCCAGCAGCCAAGAGGGAGCTCAGCCCCAGCATTTT.

V is TRBV5-5 and J is TRBJ1-4, with D unresolved. Germline V CDR1 and CDR2: SGHKS, YYEKEE (reference sequence). This CDR3 spans 14 amino acids. The ends were cut back, 4 bases at V and 8 bases at J, with 15 bases in the middle. In nucleotides, the CDR3 is TGTGCCAGCAGCCTGTGGGAGCTGGGGGAAAAACTGTTTTTT. Its translation is CASSLWELGEKLFF. The whole variable domain, remainder taken from reference TRBV5-5 and TRBJ1-4, is DAGVTQSPTHLIKTRGQQVTLRCSPISGHKSVSWYQQVLGQGPQFIFQYYEKEERGRGNFPDRFSARQFPNYSSELNVNALLLGDSALYLCASSLWELGEKLFFGSGTQLSVL.

In nucleotides, the CDR3 is TGTGCCACCAGTGAAAATCCGGGATCTATGAACTATGGCTACACCTTC. Protein sequence: CATSENPGSMNYGYTF. The chain has TRBV24-1 and TRBJ1-2; D call uncertain. This CDR3 comprises 16 residues. V was pared by 4 bases and J by 2 bases, with 16 bases between. In germline, CDR1 is KGHDR, CDR2 SFDVKD.

This clone occurred a few times. The gene calls are TRBV10-1 and TRBJ2-3, with 7 bases that match TRBD2. The CDR3 is made up of 13 amino acids. Germline V lookup: CDR1 WNHNN, CDR2 SYGVQD (reference sequence). The J segment lost 6 bases and the V segment lost 10 bases, leaving 10 bases of the junction unmatched. The CDR3 DNA follows: TGCGCCACCAACCGGGACTATAGCGATACGCAGTATTTT. Its protein product is CATNRDYSDTQYF.

J is TRBJ1-1 and V is TRBV29-1, with D perhaps matching TRBD1 (6 bases). The germline gives CDR1 SQVTM, CDR2 ANQGSEA. The CDR3 length is 15 residues. Trimming took 2 bases from V and 2 from J, leaving 15 bases between them. CDR3 bases: TGCAGCGTTGAACCCTCGACAGGCCCTAACACTGAAGCTTTCTTT. It translates to CSVEPSTGPNTEAFF.

The table lists this clone with a count of one. The chain links TRBV6-5 to TRBJ1-2, with D unclear. CDR3 length: 13 residues. Germline values: CDR1 MNHEY, CDR2 SVGAGI. Trimming pared 4 bases from V and 8 bases from J, leaving 14 bases between. CDR3 coding DNA: TGTGCCAGCAGTTTTTCCGGGAGCCGCGGCTACACCTTC. Translation: CASSFSGSRGYTF.

This chain links TRBV4-1 with TRBJ1-4; D unresolved. V dropped 2 bases and J dropped 3 bases, with 10 bases sitting between them. CDR3 length equals 15 residues. CDR1 is MGHRA, CDR2 YSYEKL, per germline. The CDR3, as DNA: TGCGCCAGCAGCCAATTGGAGGATCCTAATGAAAAACTGTTTTTT. This codes for CASSQLEDPNEKLFF.

In its sample, this clone was seen once. The rearrangement uses TRBV10-2 and TRBJ2-1; 8 positions agree with TRBD2. The ends lost 8 bases at V and 2 bases at J; junction bases unmatched: 20. The CDR3 sequence is 19 residues long. Germline CDR1 reads WSHSY; CDR2 reads SAAADI. CDR3 DNA: TGCGCCAGCCTAAAACGGCGGGAGGATGTCCAAACCCCCTACAATGAGCAGTTCTTC. Amino acid sequence: CASLKRREDVQTPYNEQFF.